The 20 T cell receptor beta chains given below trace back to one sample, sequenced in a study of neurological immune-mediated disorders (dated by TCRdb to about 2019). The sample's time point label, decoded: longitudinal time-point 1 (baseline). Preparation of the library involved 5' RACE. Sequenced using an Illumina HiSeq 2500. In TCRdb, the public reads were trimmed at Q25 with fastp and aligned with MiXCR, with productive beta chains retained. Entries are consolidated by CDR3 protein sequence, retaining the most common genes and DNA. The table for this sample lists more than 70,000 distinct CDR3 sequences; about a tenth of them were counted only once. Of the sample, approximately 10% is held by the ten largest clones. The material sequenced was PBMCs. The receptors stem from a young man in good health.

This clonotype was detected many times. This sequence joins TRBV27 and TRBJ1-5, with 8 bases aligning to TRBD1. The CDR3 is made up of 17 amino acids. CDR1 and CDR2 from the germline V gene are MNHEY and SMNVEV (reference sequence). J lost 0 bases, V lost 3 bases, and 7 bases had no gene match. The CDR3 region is CASSFRQGANSNQPQHF. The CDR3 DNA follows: TGTGCCAGCAGTTTTCGGCAGGGGGCAAATAGCAATCAGCCCCAGCATTTT.

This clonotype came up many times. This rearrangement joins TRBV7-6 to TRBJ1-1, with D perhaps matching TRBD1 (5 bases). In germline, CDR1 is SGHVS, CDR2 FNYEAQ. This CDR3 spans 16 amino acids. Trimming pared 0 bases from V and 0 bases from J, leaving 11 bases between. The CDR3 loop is CASSLATAGLNTEAFF. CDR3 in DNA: TGTGCCAGCAGCTTAGCGACGGCAGGGCTGAACACTGAAGCTTTCTTT.

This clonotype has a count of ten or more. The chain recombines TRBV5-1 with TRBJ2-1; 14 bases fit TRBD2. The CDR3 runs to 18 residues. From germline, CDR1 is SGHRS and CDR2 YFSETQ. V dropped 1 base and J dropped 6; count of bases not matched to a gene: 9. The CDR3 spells CASSLPGTSGSWVNEQFF. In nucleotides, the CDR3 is TGCGCCAGCAGCTTGCCCGGGACTAGCGGGAGTTGGGTCAATGAGCAGTTCTTC.

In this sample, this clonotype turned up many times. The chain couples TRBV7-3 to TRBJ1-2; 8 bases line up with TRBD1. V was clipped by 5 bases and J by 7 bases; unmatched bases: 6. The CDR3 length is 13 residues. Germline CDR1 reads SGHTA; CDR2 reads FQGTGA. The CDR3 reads CASSPGQGSGYTF. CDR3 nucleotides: TGTGCCAGCAGCCCTGGACAGGGATCTGGCTACACCTTC.

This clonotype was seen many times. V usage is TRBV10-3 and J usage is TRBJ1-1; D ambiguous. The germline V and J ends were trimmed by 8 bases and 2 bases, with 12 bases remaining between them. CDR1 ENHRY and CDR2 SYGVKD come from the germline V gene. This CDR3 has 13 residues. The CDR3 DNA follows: TGTGCCATCGGATTACAGAGTAACACTGAAGCTTTCTTT. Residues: CAIGLQSNTEAFF.

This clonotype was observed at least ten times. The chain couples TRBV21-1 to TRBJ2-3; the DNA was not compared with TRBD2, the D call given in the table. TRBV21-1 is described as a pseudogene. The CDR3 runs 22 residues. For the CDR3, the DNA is TGTGCCAGCAGCACCCACGGACTAGCGGGAAAGAGGGGACCCAATTTCACAGATACGCAGTATTTT. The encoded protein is CASSTHGLAGKRGPNFTDTQYF.

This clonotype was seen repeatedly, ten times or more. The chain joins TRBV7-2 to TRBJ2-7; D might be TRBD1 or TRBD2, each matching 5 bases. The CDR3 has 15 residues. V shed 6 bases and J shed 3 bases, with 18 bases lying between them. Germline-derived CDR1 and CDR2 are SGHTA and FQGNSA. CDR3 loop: CASSRGLGQVYEQYF. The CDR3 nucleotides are TGTGCCAGCAGTCGAGGGTTGGGGCAAGTCTACGAGCAGTACTTC.

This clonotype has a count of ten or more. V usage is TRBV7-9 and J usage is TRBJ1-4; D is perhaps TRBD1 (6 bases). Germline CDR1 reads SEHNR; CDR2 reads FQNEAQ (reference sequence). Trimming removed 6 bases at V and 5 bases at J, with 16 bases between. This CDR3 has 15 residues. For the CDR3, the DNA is TGTGCCAGCAGTCCTCGGACAGTCTTGAATGAAAAACTGTTTTTT. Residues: CASSPRTVLNEKLFF.

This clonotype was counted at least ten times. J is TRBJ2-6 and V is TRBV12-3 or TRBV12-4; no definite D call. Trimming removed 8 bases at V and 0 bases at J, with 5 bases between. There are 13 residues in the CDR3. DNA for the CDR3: TGTGCCAGCCGCTTCTCTGGGGCCAACGTCCTGACTTTC. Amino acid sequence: CASRFSGANVLTF.

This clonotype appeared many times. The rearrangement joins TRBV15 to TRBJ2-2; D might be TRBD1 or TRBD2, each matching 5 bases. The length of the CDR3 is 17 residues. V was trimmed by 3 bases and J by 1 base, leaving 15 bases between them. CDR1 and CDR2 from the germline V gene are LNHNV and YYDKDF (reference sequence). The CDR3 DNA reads TGTGCCACCAGCAGCTATAGGTGGGACGGGAACACCGGGGAGCTGTTTTTT. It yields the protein CATSSYRWDGNTGELFF. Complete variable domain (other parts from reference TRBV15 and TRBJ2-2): DAMVIQNPRYQVTQFGKPVTLSCSQTLNHNVMYWYQQKSSQAPKLLFHYYDKDFNNEADTPDNFQSRRPNTSFCFLDIRSPGLGDTAMYLCATSSYRWDGNTGELFFGEGSRLTVL.

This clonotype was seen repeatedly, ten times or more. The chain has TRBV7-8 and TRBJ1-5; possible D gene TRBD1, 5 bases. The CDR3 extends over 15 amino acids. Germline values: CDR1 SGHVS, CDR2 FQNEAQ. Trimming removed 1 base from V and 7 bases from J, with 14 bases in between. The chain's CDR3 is CASSLGPGNQQPQHF. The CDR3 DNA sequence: TGTGCCAGCAGCTTAGGTCCAGGGAATCAACAGCCCCAGCATTTT.

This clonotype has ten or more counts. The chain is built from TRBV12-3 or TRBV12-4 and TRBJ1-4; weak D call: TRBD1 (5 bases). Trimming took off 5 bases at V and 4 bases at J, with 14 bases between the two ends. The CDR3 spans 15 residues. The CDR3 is CASSAQGFGNEKLFF. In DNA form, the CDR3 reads TGTGCCAGCAGTGCCCAGGGCTTCGGTAATGAAAAACTGTTTTTT.

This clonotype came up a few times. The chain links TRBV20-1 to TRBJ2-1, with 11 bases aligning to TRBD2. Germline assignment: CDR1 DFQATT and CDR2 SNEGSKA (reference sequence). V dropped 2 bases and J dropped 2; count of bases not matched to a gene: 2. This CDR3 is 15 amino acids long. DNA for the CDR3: TGCAGTGCTAGAACACTAGCGGGAGCCTACAATGAGCAGTTCTTC. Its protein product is CSARTLAGAYNEQFF.

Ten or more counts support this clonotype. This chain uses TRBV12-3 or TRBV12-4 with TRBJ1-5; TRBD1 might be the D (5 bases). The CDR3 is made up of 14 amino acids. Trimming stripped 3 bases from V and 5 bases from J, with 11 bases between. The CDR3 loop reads CASSFGGGDQPQHF. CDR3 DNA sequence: TGTGCCAGCAGTTTCGGGGGAGGCGATCAGCCCCAGCATTTT.

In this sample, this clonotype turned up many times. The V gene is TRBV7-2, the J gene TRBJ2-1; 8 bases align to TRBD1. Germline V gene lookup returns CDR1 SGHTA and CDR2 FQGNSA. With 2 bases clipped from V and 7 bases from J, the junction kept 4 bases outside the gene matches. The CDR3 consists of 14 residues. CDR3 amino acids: CASSLQGAKNEQFF. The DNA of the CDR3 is TGTGCCAGCAGCTTACAGGGGGCAAAGAATGAGCAGTTCTTC.

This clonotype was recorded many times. CDR3 loop: CASSPGTSGEQETQYF. CDR3 DNA sequence: TGTGCCAGCAGTCCCGGGACTAGCGGGGAACAAGAGACCCAGTACTTC. V gene TRBV28 combines with J gene TRBJ2-5; 13 bases map to TRBD2. This CDR3 region has 16 residues. V was clipped by 5 bases and J by 2 bases; unmatched bases: 5. CDR1 and CDR2 (germline): MDHEN, SYDVKM.

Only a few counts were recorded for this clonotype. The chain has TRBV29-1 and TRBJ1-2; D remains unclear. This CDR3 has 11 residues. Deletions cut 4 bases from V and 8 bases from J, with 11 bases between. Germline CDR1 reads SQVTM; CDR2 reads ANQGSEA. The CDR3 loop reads CSVGFVFGYTF. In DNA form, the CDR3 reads TGCAGCGTTGGCTTCGTGTTCGGCTACACCTTC.

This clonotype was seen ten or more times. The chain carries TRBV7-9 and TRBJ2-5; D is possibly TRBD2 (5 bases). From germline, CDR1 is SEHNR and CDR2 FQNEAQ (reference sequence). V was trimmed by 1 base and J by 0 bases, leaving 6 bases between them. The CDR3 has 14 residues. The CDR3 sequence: CASSLGEYQETQYF. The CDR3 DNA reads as TGTGCCAGCAGCTTAGGGGAGTACCAAGAGACCCAGTACTTC.

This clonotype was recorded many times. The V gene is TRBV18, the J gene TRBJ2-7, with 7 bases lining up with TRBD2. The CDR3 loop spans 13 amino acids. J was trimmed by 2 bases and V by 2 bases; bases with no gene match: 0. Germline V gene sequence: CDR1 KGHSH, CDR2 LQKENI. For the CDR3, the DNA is TGTGCCAGCTCACCAGCGGGGGCCTACGAGCAGTACTTC. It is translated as CASSPAGAYEQYF.

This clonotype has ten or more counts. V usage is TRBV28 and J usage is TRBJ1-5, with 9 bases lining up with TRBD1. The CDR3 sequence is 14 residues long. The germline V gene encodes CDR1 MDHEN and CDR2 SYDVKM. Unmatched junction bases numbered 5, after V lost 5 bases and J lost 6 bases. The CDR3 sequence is CASSPGTGFQPQHF. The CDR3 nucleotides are TGTGCCAGCAGTCCCGGGACAGGGTTTCAGCCCCAGCATTTT. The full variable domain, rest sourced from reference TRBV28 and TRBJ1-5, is DVKVTQSSRYLVKRTGEKVFLECVQDMDHENMFWYRQDPGLGLRLIYFSYDVKMKEKGDIPEGYSVSREKKERFSLILESASTNQTSMYLCASSPGTGFQPQHFGDGTRLSIL.